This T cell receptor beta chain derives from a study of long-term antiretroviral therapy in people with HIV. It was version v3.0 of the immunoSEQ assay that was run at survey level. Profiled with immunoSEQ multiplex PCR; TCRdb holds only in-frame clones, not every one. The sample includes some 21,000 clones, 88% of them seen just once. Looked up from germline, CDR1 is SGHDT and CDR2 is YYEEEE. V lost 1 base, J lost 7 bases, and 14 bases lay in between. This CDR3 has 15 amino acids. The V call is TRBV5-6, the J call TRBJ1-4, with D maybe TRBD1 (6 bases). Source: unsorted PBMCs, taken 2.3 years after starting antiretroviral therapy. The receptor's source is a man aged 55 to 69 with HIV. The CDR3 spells CASSLSRGGSEKLFF. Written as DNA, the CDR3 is TGTGCCAGCAGCTTGTCCAGGGGAGGGAGTGAAAAACTGTTTTTT.